This T cell receptor (beta chain) was found in a study of blood T cell repertoires in COVID-19. Study-wide background: Sites across the United States, Italy and Spain contributed samples from acute and convalescent COVID-19.

CDR1 and CDR2 (germline): SGHRS, YFSETQ. There are 15 residues in the CDR3. The junction had 4 bases not matched to a gene; V was cut back by 3 bases and J by 2 bases. Sequenced by immunoSEQ multiplex PCR; TCRdb stores in-frame clones only, minus some. Of some 81,000 clones detected, less than 95% appear once; the ten largest clones hold about 1%. V and J are TRBV5-1 and TRBJ1-5; 8 nucleotides agree with TRBD1. The TCR was taken from a woman aged 45-60 years in a cohort sampled during active COVID-19. The material sequenced was peripheral blood. The CDR3 here is CASSSGTGRNQPQHF. Written as DNA, the CDR3 is TGCGCCAGCAGCTCCGGGACAGGACGCAATCAGCCCCAGCATTTT.